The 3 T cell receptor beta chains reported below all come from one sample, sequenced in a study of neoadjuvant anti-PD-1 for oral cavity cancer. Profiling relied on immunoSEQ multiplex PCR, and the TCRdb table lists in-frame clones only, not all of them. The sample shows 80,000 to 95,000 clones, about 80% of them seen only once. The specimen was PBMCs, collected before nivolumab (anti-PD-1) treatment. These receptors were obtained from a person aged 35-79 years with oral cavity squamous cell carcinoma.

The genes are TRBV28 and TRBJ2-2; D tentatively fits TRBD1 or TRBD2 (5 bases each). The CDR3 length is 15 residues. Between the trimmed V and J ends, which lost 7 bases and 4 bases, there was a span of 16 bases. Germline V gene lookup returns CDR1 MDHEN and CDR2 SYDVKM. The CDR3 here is CASTSGGTGTGELFF. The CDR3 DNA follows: TGTGCCAGCACCTCCGGTGGGACGGGCACCGGGGAGCTGTTTTTT.

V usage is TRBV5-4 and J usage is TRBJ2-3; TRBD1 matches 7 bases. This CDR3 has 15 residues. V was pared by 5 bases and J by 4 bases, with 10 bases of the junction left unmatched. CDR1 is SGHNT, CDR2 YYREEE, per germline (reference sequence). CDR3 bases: TGTGCCAGCAGGCCCGTAGGGGGCCTGGCAGATACGCAGTATTTT. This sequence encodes CASRPVGGLADTQYF.

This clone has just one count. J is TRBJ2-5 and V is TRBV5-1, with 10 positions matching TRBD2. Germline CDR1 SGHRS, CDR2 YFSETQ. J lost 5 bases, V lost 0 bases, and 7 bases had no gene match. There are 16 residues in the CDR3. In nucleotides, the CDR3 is TGCGCCAGCAGCTTGGGTACTAGCGGGATAGGGGAGACCCAGTACTTC. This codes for CASSLGTSGIGETQYF.